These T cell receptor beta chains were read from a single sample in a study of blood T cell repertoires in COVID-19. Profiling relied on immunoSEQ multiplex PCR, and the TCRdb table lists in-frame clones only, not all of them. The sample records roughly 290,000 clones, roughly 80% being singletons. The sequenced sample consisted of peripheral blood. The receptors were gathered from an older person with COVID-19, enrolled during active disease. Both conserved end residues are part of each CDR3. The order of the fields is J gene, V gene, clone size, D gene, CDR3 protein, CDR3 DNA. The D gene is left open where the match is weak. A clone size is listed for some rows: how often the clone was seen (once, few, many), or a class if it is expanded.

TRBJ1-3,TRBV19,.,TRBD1,CASSIRTPGTGTGNTIYF,TGTGCCAGTAGTATTCGTACCCCCGGGACAGGGACTGGAAACACCATATATTTT
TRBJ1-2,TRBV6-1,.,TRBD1,CASSEIVQGHGYTF,TGTGCCAGCAGTGAAATCGTACAGGGGCATGGCTACACCTTC
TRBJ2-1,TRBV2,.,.,CASDGYNEQFF,TGTGCCAGCGACGGGTACAATGAGCAGTTCTTC
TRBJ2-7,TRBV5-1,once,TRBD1,CASRLGTAPYEQYF,TGCGCCAGCAGACTTGGGACAGCCCCCTACGAGCAGTACTTC
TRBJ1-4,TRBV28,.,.,CASSFTATNEKLFF,TGTGCCAGCAGTTTCACAGCAACTAATGAAAAACTGTTTTTT
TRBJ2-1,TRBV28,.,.,CASTIQLGRGGEQFF,TGTGCCAGCACTATCCAGTTGGGAAGGGGGGGTGAGCAGTTCTTC
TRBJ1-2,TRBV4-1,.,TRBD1,CASSASQDRVHYTF,TGCGCCAGCAGCGCGAGTCAGGACAGGGTTCACTACACCTTC
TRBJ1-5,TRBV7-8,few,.,CASSLGAGKDQPQHF,TGTGCCAGCAGCTTAGGGGCGGGTAAGGATCAGCCCCAGCATTTT
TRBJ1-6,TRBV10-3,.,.,CAITREGQNSPLHF,TGTGCCATCACCAGGGAAGGCCAAAATTCACCCCTCCACTTT
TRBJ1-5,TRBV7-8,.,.,CASSSNSNSNQPQHF,TGTGCCAGCAGCTCAAACAGTAATAGCAATCAGCCCCAGCATTTT
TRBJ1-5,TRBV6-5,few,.,CASSYERSAPQHF,TGTGCCAGCAGTTATGAACGGAGCGCGCCCCAGCATTTT
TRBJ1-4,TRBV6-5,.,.,CASSRTQANEKLFF,TGTGCCAGCAGCCGGACTCAAGCGAATGAAAAACTGTTTTTT
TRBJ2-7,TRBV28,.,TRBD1,CASSPQTGGKYYEQYF,TGTGCCAGCAGTCCGCAAACAGGGGGCAAATATTACGAGCAGTACTTC
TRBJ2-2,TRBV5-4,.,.,CASSLVDKHGELFF,TGTGCCAGCAGCTTGGTGGACAAGCACGGGGAGCTGTTTTTT
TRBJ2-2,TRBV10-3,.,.,CASRGPGANTGELFF,TGTGCCTCAAGAGGCCCAGGGGCGAACACCGGGGAGCTGTTTTTT
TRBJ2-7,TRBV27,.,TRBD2,CASSARLAGAYEQYF,TGTGCCAGCAGTGCCCGACTAGCGGGAGCCTACGAGCAGTACTTC
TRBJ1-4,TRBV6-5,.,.,CASSYGGVGEKLFF,TGTGCCAGCAGTTACGGGGGGGTAGGTGAAAAACTGTTTTTT
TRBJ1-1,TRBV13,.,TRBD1,CASSSLGQIMNTEAFF,TGTGCCAGCAGCTCCCTGGGACAGATCATGAACACTGAAGCTTTCTTT
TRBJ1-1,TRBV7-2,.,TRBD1,CASSSGQAVATEAFF,TGTGCCAGCAGCTCGGGACAGGCCGTGGCCACTGAAGCTTTCTTT
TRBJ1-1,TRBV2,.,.,CASSDQAGNTEAFF,TGTGCCAGCAGTGATCAAGCCGGGAACACTGAAGCTTTCTTT
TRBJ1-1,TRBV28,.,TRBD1,CATQTGEVTEAFF,TGTGCCACCCAGACAGGGGAAGTCACTGAAGCTTTCTTT
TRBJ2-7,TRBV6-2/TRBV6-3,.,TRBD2,CASSYLLAGRGEQYF,TGTGCCAGCAGTTACCTCTTAGCGGGAAGGGGCGAGCAGTACTTC
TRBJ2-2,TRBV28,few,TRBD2,CASSLWGLAAGELFF,TGTGCCAGCAGTTTATGGGGACTAGCTGCCGGGGAGCTGTTTTTT
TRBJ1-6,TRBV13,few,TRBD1,CASSPDRWNSPLHF,TGTGCCAGCAGCCCGGACAGGTGGAATTCACCCCTCCACTTT
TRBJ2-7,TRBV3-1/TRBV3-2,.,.,CASSQGTLTGSVYEQYF,TGTGCCAGCAGCCAAGGCACCCTAACAGGGTCTGTCTACGAGCAGTACTTC
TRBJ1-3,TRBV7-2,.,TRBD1,CASSFPGQGVSGNTIYF,TGTGCCAGCAGCTTTCCGGGACAGGGGGTTTCGGGAAACACCATATATTTT
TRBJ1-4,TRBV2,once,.,CASDLGGAEKLFF,TGTGCCAGCGACCTGGGGGGGGCGGAAAAACTGTTTTTT
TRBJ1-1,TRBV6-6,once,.,CASSYGLQNTEAFF,TGTGCCAGCAGTTACGGGCTGCAGAACACTGAAGCTTTCTTT
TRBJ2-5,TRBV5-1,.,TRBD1,CASSPYDREETQYF,TGCGCCAGCAGCCCTTACGACAGGGAAGAGACCCAGTACTTC
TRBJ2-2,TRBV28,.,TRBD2,CASSILSSGRFGISGELFF,TGTGCCAGCAGTATACTATCTAGCGGGAGGTTTGGTATTTCCGGGGAGCTGTTTTTT